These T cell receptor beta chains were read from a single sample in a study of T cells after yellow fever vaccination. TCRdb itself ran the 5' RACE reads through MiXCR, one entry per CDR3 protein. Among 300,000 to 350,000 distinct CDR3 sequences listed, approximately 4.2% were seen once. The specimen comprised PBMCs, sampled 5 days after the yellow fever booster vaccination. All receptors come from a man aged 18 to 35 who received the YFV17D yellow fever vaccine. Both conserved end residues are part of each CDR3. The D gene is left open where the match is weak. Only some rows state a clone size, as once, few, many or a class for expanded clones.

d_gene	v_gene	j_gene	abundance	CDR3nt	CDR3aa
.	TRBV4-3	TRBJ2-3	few	TGCGCCAGCAGCCAAGATCTAGGGGATTTGACAGATACGCAGTATTTT	CASSQDLGDLTDTQYF
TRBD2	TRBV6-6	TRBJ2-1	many	TGTGCCAGCAGTTACTCGGGGGCGGGGGGGCCCCATGAGCAGTTCTTC	CASSYSGAGGPHEQFF
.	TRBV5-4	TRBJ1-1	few	TGTGCCAGCAGGTGGAGAGGGGAGGGCACTGAAGCTTTCTTT	CASRWRGEGTEAFF
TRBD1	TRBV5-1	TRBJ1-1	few	TGCGCCAGCAGCTTGGGAAATAGTGGGACAGGGAGTACTGAAGCTTTCTTT	CASSLGNSGTGSTEAFF
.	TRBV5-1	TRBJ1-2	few	TGCGCCAGCAGCTTGGAGCCAGGGAACTATGGCTACACCTTC	CASSLEPGNYGYTF
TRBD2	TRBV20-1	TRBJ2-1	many	TGCAGTGCTCACCCGACTAGCGGGGGGGGCTCCTACAATGAGCAGTTCTTC	CSAHPTSGGGSYNEQFF
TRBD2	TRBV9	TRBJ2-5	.	TGTGCCAGCAGCGTAGAAGGGACTAGCGAGGAGACCCAGTACTTC	CASSVEGTSEETQYF
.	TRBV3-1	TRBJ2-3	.	TGTGCCAGCAGCTCAGTTGAACCAGATACGCAGTATTTT	CASSSVEPDTQYF
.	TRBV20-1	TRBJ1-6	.	TGCAGTGCTAGAGTCCAGGGTGATTCACCCCTCCACTTT	CSARVQGDSPLHF
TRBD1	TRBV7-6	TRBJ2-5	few	TGTGCCAGCAGCAGTACGGGACAGGGGGGCCAAGAGACCCAGTACTTC	CASSSTGQGGQETQYF
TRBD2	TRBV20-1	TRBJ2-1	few	TGCAGTGCAACCCCTAGCGGCTCCAACTTACTAAATGAGCAGTTCTTC	CSATPSGSNLLNEQFF
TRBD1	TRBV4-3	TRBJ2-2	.	TGCGCCAGCAGCCAAGGGCCTACAGGGGTGTTGGGTAGCGGGGAGCTGTTTTTT	CASSQGPTGVLGSGELFF
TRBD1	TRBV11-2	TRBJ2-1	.	TGTGCCAGCAGCCCCGGACAGGGCCTACACAATGAGCAGTTCTTC	CASSPGQGLHNEQFF
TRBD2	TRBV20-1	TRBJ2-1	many	TGCAGTGCTAGCTCCGGACTAGCGGGGAGAGAGCAGTTCTTC	CSASSGLAGREQFF
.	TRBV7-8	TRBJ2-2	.	TGTGCCAGCAGCTTAAGCGTTGACAGCCCAAACACCGGGGAGCTGTTTTTT	CASSLSVDSPNTGELFF
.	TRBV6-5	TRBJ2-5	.	TGTGCCAGCAGTTTCTCCCTCCGGGCAGGCGAGACCCAGTACTTC	CASSFSLRAGETQYF
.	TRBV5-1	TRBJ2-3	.	TGCGCCAGCAGCTTGGCTACGGCCAGCACAGATACGCAGTATTTT	CASSLATASTDTQYF
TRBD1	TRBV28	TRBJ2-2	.	TGTGCCAGCAGAGGTTGGACAGGGGATACCGGGGAGCTGTTTTTT	CASRGWTGDTGELFF
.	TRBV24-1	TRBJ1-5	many	TGTGCCACCAGTGATCCAGGGGCCAATCAGCCCCAGCATTTT	CATSDPGANQPQHF
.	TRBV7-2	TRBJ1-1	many	TGTGCCAGCAGCTTCGGGGGAGTCACTGAAGCTTTCTTT	CASSFGGVTEAFF
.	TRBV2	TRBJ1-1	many	TGTGCCAGCAGTGGGGCATATCAGAACACTGAAGCTTTCTTT	CASSGAYQNTEAFF
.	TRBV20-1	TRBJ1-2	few	TGCAGTGCAAAGGAAGAGGGGCACTCGGGCTACACCTTC	CSAKEEGHSGYTF
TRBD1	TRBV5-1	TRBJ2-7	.	TGCGCCAGCAGCCGCAACCCCACGGGACAGTTTACCTACGAGCAGTACTTC	CASSRNPTGQFTYEQYF
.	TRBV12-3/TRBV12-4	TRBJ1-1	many	TGTGCCAGCAGTCTAAGACTTACTGAAGCTTTCTTT	CASSLRLTEAFF
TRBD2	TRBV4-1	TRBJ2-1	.	TGCGCCAGCAGCCAACTCCCGGCAGCTAGCGGGGGGGTGCACAATGAGCAGTTCTTC	CASSQLPAASGGVHNEQFF
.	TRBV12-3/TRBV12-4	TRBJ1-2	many	TGTGCCAGCAGTTTAACAGGGTCAAGTTACGGCTACACCTTC	CASSLTGSSYGYTF
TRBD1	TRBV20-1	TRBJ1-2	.	TGCAGTGCTAGCCCGGGGACAGGGGGGAACTATGGCTACACCTTC	CSASPGTGGNYGYTF
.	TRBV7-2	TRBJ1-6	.	TGTGCCAGCAGCTTAGGGGCCCAGGGCTTTTCACCCCTCCACTTT	CASSLGAQGFSPLHF
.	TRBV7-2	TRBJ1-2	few	TGTGCCACCCGAGGCTATCATGGCTACACCTTC	CATRGYHGYTF
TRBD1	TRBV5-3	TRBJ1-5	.	TGTGCCAGAAGCGGACCGGGGACAGGGGGGAGACAGCCCCAGCATTTT	CARSGPGTGGRQPQHF
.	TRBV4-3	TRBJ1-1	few	TGCGCCAGCAGCCATAGGACGCCCAACACTGAAGCTTTCTTT	CASSHRTPNTEAFF
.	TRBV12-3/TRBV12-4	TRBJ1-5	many	TGTGCCAGCAGCTCGGGGAGTAGCAATCAGCCCCAGCATTTT	CASSSGSSNQPQHF
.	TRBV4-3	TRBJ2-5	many	TGCGCCAGCAGCCAAGGCGGCGGGGCGGGTGAGACCCAGTACTTC	CASSQGGGAGETQYF
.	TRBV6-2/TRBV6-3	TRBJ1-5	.	TGTGCCAGCAGTTACACAGGGACGAATCAGCCCCAGCATTTT	CASSYTGTNQPQHF
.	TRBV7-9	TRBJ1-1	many	TGTGCCAGCAGCTGGGACTGGAACACTGAAGCTTTCTTT	CASSWDWNTEAFF
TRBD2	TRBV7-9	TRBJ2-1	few	TGTGCCAGCAGCGCGGCGGGGGGGGAATACAATGAGCAGTTCTTC	CASSAAGGEYNEQFF
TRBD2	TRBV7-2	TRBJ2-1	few	TGTGCCAGCAGCTTAGGCCCTAGCGGGCTTTACAATGAGCAGTTCTTC	CASSLGPSGLYNEQFF
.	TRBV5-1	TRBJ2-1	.	TGCGCCAGCAGCGTCACGGGACTCCGGAGCTATGAGCAGTTCTTC	CASSVTGLRSYEQFF
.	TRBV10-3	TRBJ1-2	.	TGTGCCATCAGTGGGGGGAGTGGCTACACCTTC	CAISGGSGYTF
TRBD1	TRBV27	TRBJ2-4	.	TGTGCCAGCAGACACTTCTACCCGGGACAGAAAAACATTCAGTACTTC	CASRHFYPGQKNIQYF
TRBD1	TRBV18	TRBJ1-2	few	TGTGCCAGCTCACCATCGCCGACAGGGGGCCGAGCTAACTATGGCTACACCTTC	CASSPSPTGGRANYGYTF
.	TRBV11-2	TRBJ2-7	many	TGTGCCAGCAGCTTAACAGGGATGTTGAGCTCCTACGAGCAGTACTTC	CASSLTGMLSSYEQYF
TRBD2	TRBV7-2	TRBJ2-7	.	TGTGCCAGCAGCCCGGGGTGGGGGACTAGACTCTCCGAGCAGTACTTC	CASSPGWGTRLSEQYF
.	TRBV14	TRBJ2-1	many	TGTGCCAGCAGCCAGGAACGCCTCGAGCAGTTCTTC	CASSQERLEQFF
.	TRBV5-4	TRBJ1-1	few	TGTGCCAGCAGCCTACGGACAGAAGACACTGAAGCTTTCTTT	CASSLRTEDTEAFF
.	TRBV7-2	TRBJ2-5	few	TGTGCCAGCAGCCGCAGTCCGCAGGGTCGACAAGAGACCCAGTACTTC	CASSRSPQGRQETQYF
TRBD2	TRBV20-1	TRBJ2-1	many	TGCAGTGCTAGAGACCCAGAGCGGGGGGGCCACAATGAGCAGTTCTTC	CSARDPERGGHNEQFF
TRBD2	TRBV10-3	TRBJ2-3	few	TGTGCCATCACCGACCGGGGGGGGAGGACAGATACGCAGTATTTT	CAITDRGGRTDTQYF
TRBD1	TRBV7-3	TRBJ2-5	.	TGTGCCAGCAGCTTAGACAGGGGGGTCGGTGTGACCCAGTACTTC	CASSLDRGVGVTQYF
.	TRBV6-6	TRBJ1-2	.	TGTGCCAGCAGTTCCGAAGGGCAGCGTGGCTACACCTTC	CASSSEGQRGYTF
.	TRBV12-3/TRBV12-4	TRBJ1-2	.	TGTGCCAGCAGTTTGAGGAGGGGGGATGGCTACACCTTC	CASSLRRGDGYTF
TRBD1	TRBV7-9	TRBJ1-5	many	TGTGCCAGCAGCACACAGGGGGATCAGCCCCAGCATTTT	CASSTQGDQPQHF
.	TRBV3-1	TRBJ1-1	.	TGTGCCAGCAGCCAAGAACATTGGAACACTGAAGCTTTCTTT	CASSQEHWNTEAFF
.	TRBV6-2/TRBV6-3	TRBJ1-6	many	TGTGCCAGCAGGCCACAACAGGGCTGGAATTCACCCCTCCACTTT	CASRPQQGWNSPLHF
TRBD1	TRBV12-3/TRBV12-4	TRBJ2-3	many	TGTGCCAGCAGTCCCGGACAGGGGGAACAAGATACGCAGTATTTT	CASSPGQGEQDTQYF
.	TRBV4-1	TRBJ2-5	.	TGCGCCAGCAGCCCTGAACCCCCTCCGTTGGGGACCCAGTACTTC	CASSPEPPPLGTQYF
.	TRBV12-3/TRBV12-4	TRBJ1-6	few	TGTGCCAGCAGTTTGGAGGCGGGGGGGATCTCACCCCTCCACTTT	CASSLEAGGISPLHF
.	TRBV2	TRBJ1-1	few	TGTGCCAGCAGTGGAGAGCGGGCATCCACCAAGGGAGCTTTCTTT	CASSGERASTKGAFF
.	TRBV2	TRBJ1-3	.	TGTGCCAGCAGGACGATGCAGGGCGGAAACACCATATATTTT	CASRTMQGGNTIYF
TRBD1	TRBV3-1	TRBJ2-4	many	TGTGCCAGCAGCCAAGATAGACAGGGAAGGGACATTCAGTACTTC	CASSQDRQGRDIQYF